The next 22 T cell receptor beta chains were all read from a single sample in a study of blood T cell repertoires in COVID-19. Repertoires were generated with immunoSEQ multiplex PCR, while TCRdb's copy carries only in-frame clones and drops some. The table has roughly 330,000 clones, around 87% seen once; the top ten hold more than 3%. Sequencing was performed on peripheral blood. The receptors stem from a woman between 45 and 65 years old with active or convalescent COVID-19.

This chain links TRBV7-3 with TRBJ2-7, with 7 bases fitting TRBD2. The trim removed 1 base at V and 6 bases at J, leaving 0 bases unmatched. The germline V gene has CDR1 SGHTA and CDR2 FQGTGA. This CDR3 comprises 12 residues. CDR3 in amino acids: CASSLSGGEQYF. Written as DNA, the CDR3 is TGTGCCAGCAGCTTAAGCGGGGGCGAGCAGTACTTC. Using reference TRBV7-3 and TRBJ2-7 for the parts outside the CDR3, the full variable domain is GAGVSQTPSNKVTEKGKYVELRCDPISGHTALYWYRQSLGQGPEFLIYFQGTGAADDSGLPNDRFFAVRPEGSVSTLKIQRTERGDSAVYLCASSLSGGEQYFGPGTRLTVT.

The CDR3: CASSVGGGGYTF. The CDR3 DNA reads TGTGCCAGCAGCGTAGGAGGAGGGGGCTACACCTTC. The chain has TRBV9 and TRBJ1-2; D is unresolved. Per germline, CDR1 SGDLS and CDR2 YYNGEE. The CDR3 runs to 12 residues. The V end lost 0 bases, the J end lost 8 bases, and 8 bases lay between the germline ends.

V and J are TRBV7-9 and TRBJ1-5; D may be TRBD1 (5 bases). The V gene lost 0 bases and the J gene lost 0 bases, with 12 bases spanning the gap. Germline V gene sequence: CDR1 SEHNR, CDR2 FQNEAQ (reference sequence). CDR3 length: 17 amino acids. In DNA, the CDR3 is TGTGCCAGCAGCTTAGCGCTACTTGGGGCTAGCAATCAGCCCCAGCATTTT. Translating it yields CASSLALLGASNQPQHF.

The V and J genes are TRBV6-6 and TRBJ2-1, with D uncertain. V was pared by 6 bases and J by 8 bases, with 8 bases between. Per the germline V gene, CDR1 is MNHNY and CDR2 is SVGAGI (reference sequence). The CDR3 extends over 11 amino acids. This CDR3 reads CASSLSYEQFF. The DNA of the CDR3 is TGTGCCAGCAGCCTATCGTATGAGCAGTTCTTC.

V and J are TRBV4-1 and TRBJ2-1; 14 bases map to TRBD2. This CDR3 is built from 16 residues. The V gene's germline CDR1 is MGHRA and CDR2 YSYEKL. Trimming cost V 0 bases and J 8 bases; bases outside gene matches: 3. For the CDR3, the DNA is TGCGCCAGCAGCCAAGAGGGGACTAGCGGGAGCTATGAGCAGTTCTTC. Translating gives CASSQEGTSGSYEQFF.

This clone was counted between two and nine times. The CDR3 region has the DNA TGTGCCAGCTCACCACCGGCGGAATACGAGCAGTACTTC. It is translated as CASSPPAEYEQYF. V gene TRBV18 combines with J gene TRBJ2-7; D is undetermined. Trimming took 0 bases from V and 4 from J, leaving 7 bases between them. This CDR3 is 13 amino acids long. Germline lookup yields CDR1 KGHSH and CDR2 LQKENI.

The rearrangement joins TRBV27 to TRBJ1-1; D possibly corresponds to TRBD1 (5 bases). Germline V gene sequence: CDR1 MNHEY, CDR2 SMNVEV (reference sequence). CDR3 length: 17 residues. The germline V and J ends were trimmed by 2 bases and 5 bases, with 21 bases remaining between them. The CDR3 spells CASSLGAGPPGGTEAFF. In nucleotides, the CDR3 is TGTGCCAGCAGTTTAGGGGCGGGACCCCCGGGGGGTACTGAAGCTTTCTTT.

The genes are TRBV6-5 and TRBJ2-7; tentatively, D is TRBD1 (8 bases). Per germline, CDR1 MNHEY and CDR2 SVGAGI. The CDR3 extends over 15 amino acids. V was shortened by 6 bases and J by 5 bases, with 20 bases between the two germline ends. CDR3 region: CASSQGRAGGNEQYF. The DNA for the CDR3 is TGTGCCAGCAGCCAGGGGAGGGCAGGGGGCAACGAGCAGTACTTC.

This clone was counted only a few times. CDR3 amino acids: CASSLTRTSNEQFF. DNA for the CDR3: TGTGCCAGCAGCTTAACCAGGACTAGTAATGAGCAGTTCTTC. The chain combines TRBV7-3 with TRBJ2-1; 7 bases align to TRBD2. Per the germline V gene, CDR1 is SGHTA and CDR2 is FQGTGA. J was trimmed by 7 bases and V by 0 bases; bases with no gene match: 3. This CDR3 spans 14 amino acids.

This chain's CDR3 is CASSVGLAGNNEQFF. The CDR3 DNA reads TGTGCCAGCAGCGTAGGACTAGCGGGGAACAATGAGCAGTTCTTC. The chain joins TRBV7-2 to TRBJ2-1; 12 positions agree with TRBD2. In germline, CDR1 is SGHTA, CDR2 FQGNSA. With V trimmed by 5 bases and J by 5 bases, 4 bases remained unmatched. CDR3 size: 15 residues.

The genes are TRBV18 and TRBJ1-3, with TRBD1 matching 8 bases. Germline CDR1 reads KGHSH; CDR2 reads LQKENI. The trim removed 6 bases at V and 0 bases at J, leaving 7 bases unmatched. The CDR3 is made up of 16 amino acids. The CDR3: CASSPGQAISGNTIYF. The CDR3 coding sequence is TGTGCCAGCTCGCCGGGACAGGCCATCTCTGGAAACACCATATATTTT.

This chain links TRBV27 with TRBJ1-2; D perhaps matches TRBD1 (5 bases). Trimming left V 3 bases short and J 2 bases short, with 10 bases between. This CDR3 comprises 14 residues. Germline V gene lookup returns CDR1 MNHEY and CDR2 SMNVEV (reference sequence). DNA for the CDR3: TGTGCCAGCAGTTTTACAGGTAGAAACTATGGCTACACCTTC. It is translated as CASSFTGRNYGYTF.

V usage is TRBV4-2 and J usage is TRBJ2-5, with 8 bases that match TRBD2. Germline CDR1 reads LGHNA; CDR2 reads YNFKEQ. J was trimmed by 5 bases and V by 1 base; bases with no gene match: 6. The CDR3 extends over 15 amino acids. The CDR3 here is CASSQGAGGGETQYF. DNA of the CDR3: TGTGCCAGCAGCCAAGGGGCGGGAGGAGGGGAGACCCAGTACTTC.

To note about this clone: Other DNA variants within this sample encode the same CDR3. The chain carries TRBV5-1 and TRBJ2-5; 9 bases fit TRBD1. J lost 4 bases, V lost 5 bases, and 6 bases had no gene match. CDR3 length: 14 residues. Germline lookup yields CDR1 SGHRS and CDR2 YFSETQ. CDR3 protein: CASSPGQGRETQYF. The CDR3 region has the DNA TGCGCCAGCAGTCCGGGACAGGGCCGAGAGACCCAGTACTTC. Supplemented by reference TRBV5-1 and TRBJ2-5, the full variable domain reads KAGVTQTPRYLIKTRGQQVTLSCSPISGHRSVSWYQQTPGQGLQFLFEYFSETQRNKGNFPGRFSGRQFSNSRSEMNVSTLELGDSALYLCASSPGQGRETQYFGPGTRLLVL.

The rearrangement joins TRBV6-6 to TRBJ2-3, with D possibly being TRBD1 (5 bases). The CDR3 length is 16 residues. Per germline, CDR1 MNHNY and CDR2 SVGAGI (reference sequence). The V gene lost 5 bases and the J gene lost 0 bases, with 15 bases spanning the gap. In nucleotides, the CDR3 is TGTGCCAGCAGTGCTGGTATCAGACAGAGCACAGATACGCAGTATTTT. Translation gives CASSAGIRQSTDTQYF.

The J gene is TRBJ1-4, the V gene TRBV28; a possible D gene is TRBD1 (6 bases). CDR1 is MDHEN and CDR2 is SYDVKM in the germline V gene. The CDR3 consists of 14 residues. V lost 4 bases, J lost 6 bases, and 12 bases lay in between. The DNA for the CDR3 is TGTGCCAGCAGTTCCCTGGGGGGGCATGAAAAACTGTTTTTT. Translating it yields CASSSLGGHEKLFF.

CDR3: CASSRRTELNEQFF. In DNA form, the CDR3 reads TGTGCCAGCAGCCGCCGGACAGAGCTCAATGAGCAGTTCTTC. J is TRBJ2-1 and V is TRBV11-2; possible D gene TRBD1, 6 bases. V dropped 5 bases and J dropped 6 bases, with 14 bases sitting between them. This CDR3 has 14 amino acids. Germline V gene data show CDR1 as SGHAT and CDR2 as FQNNGV.

The rearrangement uses TRBV7-3 and TRBJ1-1; no clear D gene. V was trimmed by 2 bases and J by 2 bases, leaving 12 bases between them. The CDR3 loop spans 15 amino acids. CDR1 and CDR2 (germline): SGHTA, FQGTGA. CDR3 sequence reads: CASSLLGTPNTEAFF. The CDR3 DNA reads TGTGCCAGCAGCTTATTGGGCACCCCAAACACTGAAGCTTTCTTT. Full variable domain (rest looked up from reference TRBV7-3 and TRBJ1-1): GAGVSQTPSNKVTEKGKYVELRCDPISGHTALYWYRQSLGQGPEFLIYFQGTGAADDSGLPNDRFFAVRPEGSVSTLKIQRTERGDSAVYLCASSLLGTPNTEAFFGQGTRLTVV.

J is TRBJ1-1 and V is TRBV15, with D uncertain. V was shortened by 1 base and J by 4 bases, with 13 bases between the two germline ends. This CDR3 has 15 amino acids. Per germline, CDR1 LNHNV and CDR2 YYDKDF (reference sequence). The CDR3 DNA is TGTGCCACCAGCAGAGGAGGGCGGGATGGCACTGAAGCTTTCTTT. It is translated as CATSRGGRDGTEAFF.

The rearrangement joins TRBV30 to TRBJ1-4; D uncertain. The CDR3 has 13 amino acids. Germline assignment: CDR1 GTSNPN and CDR2 SVGIG (reference sequence). V was clipped by 4 bases and J by 7 bases, with 13 bases between them. The CDR3 sequence is CAWTLLPGEKLFF. CDR3 bases: TGTGCCTGGACCCTCTTGCCGGGTGAAAAACTGTTTTTT.

This chain uses TRBV3-1 (or the pseudogene TRBV3-2) with TRBJ1-1, with 8 bases identical to TRBD1. V lost 0 bases and J lost 3; bases outside the gene matches: 6. There are 16 residues in the CDR3. Germline CDR1 reads LGHDT; CDR2 reads YNNKEL (reference sequence). The CDR3 DNA is TGTGCCAGCAGCCAAGATCTCGGACAGGGTTACACTGAAGCTTTCTTT. As protein: CASSQDLGQGYTEAFF.

The gene calls are TRBV2 and TRBJ1-4; D not certain. Trimming pared 5 bases from V and 8 bases from J, leaving 3 bases between. The CDR3 covers 10 residues. Per germline, CDR1 SNHLY and CDR2 FYNNEI. The CDR3 DNA reads as TGTGCCAGCAGTCTCGAAAAACTGTTTTTT. Translating it yields CASSLEKLFF.